The next 3 T cell receptor beta chains were all read from a single sample in a study of cytomegalovirus exposure and HLA in healthy donors. PCR primers comprised 60 Vbeta and 13 Jbeta primers. Data came from immunoSEQ multiplex PCR; TCRdb stores just in-frame clones and leaves some out. The repertoire has 100,000 to 150,000 clones, 77% of them found once; the top ten carry over 1.3%. The sample comprised PBMCs. The receptors shown here come from a woman aged 40 to 50 in good health and CMV-seronegative.

This clone appeared a few times. The chain is built from TRBV14 and TRBJ2-5, with D possibly matching TRBD2 (6 bases). CDR1 is SGHDN, CDR2 FVKESK, per germline. Trimming left V 2 bases short and J 4 bases short, with 17 bases between. The CDR3 contains 16 residues. CDR3 nucleotides: TGTGCCAGCAGCCAACTCCGGGACTCTCAGGGAGAGACCCAGTACTTC. It is translated as CASSQLRDSQGETQYF.

The V call is TRBV21-1, the J call TRBJ1-2. TRBV21-1 is termed a pseudogene. The CDR3 contains 14 residues. The CDR3 bases are TGTGCCAGCAGCCCCTCCCGGGGGAACTATGGCTACACCTTC. This codes for CASSPSRGNYGYTF.

This clone was recorded a few times. The rearrangement links TRBV19 to TRBJ1-1; 7 bases are shared with TRBD1. There are 16 residues in the CDR3. Trimming took 5 bases from V and 5 from J; bases not matched to a gene: 14. The germline gives CDR1 LNHDA, CDR2 SQIVND (reference sequence). This CDR3 reads CASSEMTGNRRTEAFF. DNA for the CDR3: TGTGCCAGTAGTGAAATGACAGGGAATAGACGGACTGAAGCTTTCTTT.